This TCR beta chain was identified in a study of beta chain features in type 1 diabetes. Study-level results: Healthy donors had naive, central memory and Treg TCRB repertoires that appeared less similar than those seen among patients. Reduced insertions and increased deletions marked VDJ junctions in type 1 diabetes patients.

The authors took one heparinised blood draw, averaging about 120 mL, from each donor. Naive, central memory, regulatory and stem cell-like memory cells within the CD4+ compartment were sorted using CD45RO/CCR7/CD25/CD127/CD95/CD27. Losses at the gene ends were 1 base for V and 4 bases for J; bases not matched to a gene: 5. CDR3 length equals 16 residues. CDR1 is SGHAT and CDR2 is FQNNGV in the germline V gene. The entirety of the isolated RNA underwent reverse transcription, so expressed TCRB transcripts were sequenced. Using immunoSEQ multiplex PCR, the repertoire was profiled, and TCRdb retains in-frame clones only, with some absent. The table includes around 290,000 clones, 8% detected once. Regarding this clone: What it binds is unknown.

Sequenced: central memory CD4+ T cells from blood. The sequence was collected from a woman between 18 and 29 years old in good health. V and J are TRBV11-2 and TRBJ2-1; 9 bases agree with TRBD2. The CDR3 spells CASSLVKRGVYNEQFF. CDR3 sequence (DNA): TGTGCCAGCAGCTTAGTTAAGCGGGGGGTATACAATGAGCAGTTCTTC.